This paragraph covers one T cell receptor (beta chain) sequence. This entry is derived from a study of control samples from healthy donors and cancer patients. This CDR3 is built from 15 residues. V was shortened by 2 bases and J by 3 bases, with 10 bases between the two germline ends. The germline CDR1 and CDR2 sequences are SGHDN and FVKESK. The table came from immunoSEQ multiplex PCR; TCRdb's copy has only in-frame clones and leaves some out. This table has some 57,000 clones, 85% to 95% appearing once. The chain is built from TRBV14 and TRBJ1-4; unclear D gene. The sample consisted of blood. The TCR originated in a man between 25 and 39 years old in good health. In nucleotides, the CDR3 is TGTGCCAGCAGCCAAAATAAGTTGTCTAATGAAAAACTGTTTTTT. As protein: CASSQNKLSNEKLFF.